This T cell receptor beta chain comes out of a study of blood T cell repertoires in COVID-19. Study-level background: In each case, the material was cDNA or gDNA derived from T cells, B-cell-depleted T cells, or PBMCs.

Trimming removed 5 bases from V and 4 bases from J; junction bases left unmatched: 16. The CDR3 is 17 amino acids. Germline loops: CDR1 SEHNR, CDR2 FQNEAQ (reference sequence). Original methodology: Reference gene primer amplification gave nucleated cell count estimates. Assay: immunoSEQ multiplex PCR; the TCRdb copy retains only in-frame clones and omits some. The DNA was the basis for D and trimming; V, J and clone size are from that table. The data hold more than 13,000 clones, with roughly 91% observed a single time. This clonotype originated in a woman between 70 and 85 years old in a cohort sampled during active or convalescent COVID-19. The chain links TRBV7-9 to TRBJ1-2; 7 nucleotides agree with TRBD1. The sequenced material came from peripheral blood. CDR3 coding DNA: TGTGCCAGCAGCATATATATTACCGCGACAGGGCGCTATGGCTACACCTTC. Amino acid sequence: CASSIYITATGRYGYTF.